This TCR beta chain appears in the sequencing data of a study of T-cell memory formation after mild COVID-19. Study-level background: In these data, TCR clusters were largely donor specific.

V lost 5 bases and J 8 bases, leaving 9 bases between the germline ends. CDR3 length: 11 amino acids. Germline CDR1 is SNHLY and CDR2 is FYNNEI. Study conclusions and caveats: Balance between CD4 and CD8 was seen in clones contracting day 15 to 85, and a CD4+ lean was seen in later expanders.

Researchers used 5'RACE with constant-segment primers to make TCR alpha and TCR beta cDNA libraries that carry sample barcodes and UMIs. TCRdb itself ran the 5' RACE reads through MiXCR, one entry per CDR3 protein. Among over 35,000 distinct CDR3 sequences listed, approximately 9.6% were seen once. This clonotype came up a few times. Its antigen is still unknown. The source material was PBMCs or a T cell subset sorted from them (not recorded which). The origin of this receptor is an adult woman who had mild COVID-19 (a few samples of this study predate the infection). Cell type and time point are not known. The gene calls are TRBV2 and TRBJ1-2, with D tentatively TRBD1 (6 bases). CDR3 sequence (DNA): TGTGCCAGCAGTAGGGGGGAAGGCTACACCTTC. This gives the protein CASSRGEGYTF.